This note documents a single T cell receptor beta chain sequence. The antigen it recognizes is unknown. No base qualities exist here, and no much larger clone lies one base off it. From a lookup of the germline V gene, CDR1 and CDR2 are MDHEN and SYDVKM. Inclusive of the bounding cysteine and phenylalanine, the CDR3 is 16 residues long. The sequence is cut down to CDR3 DNA, 48 bases in frame from base 1. For this chain, trimming is 7 bases at the V end and 0 bases at the J end, and the number of junction bases without a gene match is 7. This sample is drawn from a study of lymphopenia after photon versus proton radiotherapy (dated by TCRdb to the late 2010s). For the study in its entirety: Photon and proton radiation therapy were compared by the study for their immunological effects in patients with gastrointestinal tumors who developed high-grade lymphopenia. A cohort of about 20 patients with gastrointestinal tumors who received either photon or proton therapy and subsequently developed lymphopenia was included. The study was designed to characterize how the impact on the immune system differs between the two radiation modalities.

The research as a whole found: During treatment, patients who received proton therapy stayed relatively stable, whereas patients who received photon therapy lost naive T cells and TCR diversity and gained effector/memory populations. The survival association was examined only in patients who died, and the authors described better survival with proton therapy as a possibility, not as a demonstrated result. Across the cohort, among patients who died, a greater drop in TCR diversity after the nadir was inversely correlated with overall survival time. After the lymphocyte count nadir, repertoires from photon-treated patients showed oligoclonal expansion, particularly of CD8+ Temra cells, and this expansion drove the decline in diversity.

The library was produced with the immunoSEQ multiplex PCR assay. T cell repertoires were profiled by deep sequencing of rearranged TCR beta loci, alongside multiparametric flow cytometry. The table was pulled from immuneACCESS by TCRdb, which kept in-frame rearrangements only. Such tables lose some clones; where checked, under half of the loss comes from unresolved V genes, and the rest has no known cause. The sample table contains 25,000 to 35,000 clones; only one count was recorded for 85% to 90% of them. The ten biggest clones cover about 6.6% of the sample. The chain is made from TRBV28 and TRBJ2-1, and 9 bases in between align with TRBD2. The input for sequencing was peripheral blood, taken from a patient treated with proton-based radiotherapy. The clonotype originates from a woman in her 70s with pancreatic cancer. Some clones in this sample may be carry-over from other donors' samples. The nucleotides read TGTGCCAGCATTGGCGGGAGGGAATACTCCTACAATGAGCAGTTCTTC. It encodes CASIGGREYSYNEQFF.